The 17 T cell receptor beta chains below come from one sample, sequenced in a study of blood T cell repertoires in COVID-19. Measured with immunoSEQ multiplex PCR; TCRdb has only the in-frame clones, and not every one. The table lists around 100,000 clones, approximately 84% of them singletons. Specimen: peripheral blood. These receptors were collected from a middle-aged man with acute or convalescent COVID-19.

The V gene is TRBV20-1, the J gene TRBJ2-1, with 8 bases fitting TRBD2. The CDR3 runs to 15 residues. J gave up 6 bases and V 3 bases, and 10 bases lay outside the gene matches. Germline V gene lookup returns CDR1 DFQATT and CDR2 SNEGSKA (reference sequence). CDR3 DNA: TGCAGTGCTAGTGACCGGATCCTAGCGGGCAATGAGCAGTTCTTC. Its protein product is CSASDRILAGNEQFF.

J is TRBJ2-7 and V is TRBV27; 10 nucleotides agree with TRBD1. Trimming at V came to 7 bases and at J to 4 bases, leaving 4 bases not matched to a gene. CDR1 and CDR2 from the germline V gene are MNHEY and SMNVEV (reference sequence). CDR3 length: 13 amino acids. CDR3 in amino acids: CASKGQGSYEQYF. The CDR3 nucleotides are TGTGCCAGCAAGGGACAGGGGTCATACGAGCAGTACTTC.

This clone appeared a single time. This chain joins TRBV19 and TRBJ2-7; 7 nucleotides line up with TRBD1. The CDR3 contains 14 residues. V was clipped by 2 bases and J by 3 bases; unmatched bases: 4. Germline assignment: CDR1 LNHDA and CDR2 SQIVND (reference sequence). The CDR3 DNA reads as TGTGCCAGTAGTATAAAGACAGGGAACTACGAGCAGTACTTC. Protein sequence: CASSIKTGNYEQYF.

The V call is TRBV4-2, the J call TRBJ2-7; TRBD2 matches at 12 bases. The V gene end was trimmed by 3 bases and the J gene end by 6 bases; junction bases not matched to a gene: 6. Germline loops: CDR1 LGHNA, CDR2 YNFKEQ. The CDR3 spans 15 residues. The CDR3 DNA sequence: TGTGCCAGCAGCCACCCTCTAGCGGGGGGGCCCGAGCAGTACTTC. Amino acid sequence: CASSHPLAGGPEQYF.

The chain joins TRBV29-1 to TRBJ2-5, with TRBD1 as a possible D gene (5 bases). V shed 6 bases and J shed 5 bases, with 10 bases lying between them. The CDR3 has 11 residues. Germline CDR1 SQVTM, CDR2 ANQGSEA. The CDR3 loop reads CSVRVGETQYF. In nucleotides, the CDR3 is TGCAGCGTCAGGGTTGGGGAGACCCAGTACTTC.

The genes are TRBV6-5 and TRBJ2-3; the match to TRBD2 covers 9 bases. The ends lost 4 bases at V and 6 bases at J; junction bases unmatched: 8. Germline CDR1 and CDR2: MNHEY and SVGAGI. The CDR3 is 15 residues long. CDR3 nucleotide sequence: TGTGCCAGCAGTTCACTTAGCGGGGGCAGGGATACGCAGTATTTT. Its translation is CASSSLSGGRDTQYF.

The DNA for the CDR3 is TGTGCTAGTGGGAACGACAGGGGGAATGAAAAACTGTTTTTT. Protein: CASGNDRGNEKLFF. J is TRBJ1-4 and V is TRBV12-5, with 9 positions matching TRBD1. J lost 5 bases, V lost 6 bases, and 4 bases had no gene match. CDR3 length: 14 amino acids. The germline gives CDR1 LGHNT, CDR2 FRNRAP.

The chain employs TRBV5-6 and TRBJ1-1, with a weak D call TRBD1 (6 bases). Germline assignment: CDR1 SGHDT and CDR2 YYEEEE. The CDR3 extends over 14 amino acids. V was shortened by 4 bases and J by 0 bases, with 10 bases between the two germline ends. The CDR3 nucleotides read TGTGCCAGCAGCCCCGACAGGATGAACACTGAAGCTTTCTTT. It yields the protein CASSPDRMNTEAFF.

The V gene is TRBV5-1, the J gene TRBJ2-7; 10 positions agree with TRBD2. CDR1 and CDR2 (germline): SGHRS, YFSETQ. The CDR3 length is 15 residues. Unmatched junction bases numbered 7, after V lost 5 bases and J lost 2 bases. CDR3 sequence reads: CASRPGLAATYEQYF. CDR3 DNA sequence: TGCGCCAGCAGACCAGGACTAGCGGCCACCTACGAGCAGTACTTC.

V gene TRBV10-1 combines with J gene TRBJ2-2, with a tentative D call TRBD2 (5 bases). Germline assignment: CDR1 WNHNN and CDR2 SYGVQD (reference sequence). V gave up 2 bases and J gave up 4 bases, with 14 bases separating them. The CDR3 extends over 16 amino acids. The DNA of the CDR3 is TGCGCCAGCAGTGAGCACGAGGGAAGTGGCACCGGGGAGCTGTTTTTT. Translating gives CASSEHEGSGTGELFF.

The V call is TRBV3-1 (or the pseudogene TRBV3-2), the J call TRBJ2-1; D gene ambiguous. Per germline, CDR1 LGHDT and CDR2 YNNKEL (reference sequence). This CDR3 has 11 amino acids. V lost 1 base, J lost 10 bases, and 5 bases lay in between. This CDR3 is CASSQGAEQFF. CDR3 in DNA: TGTGCCAGCAGCCAAGGAGCGGAGCAGTTCTTC.

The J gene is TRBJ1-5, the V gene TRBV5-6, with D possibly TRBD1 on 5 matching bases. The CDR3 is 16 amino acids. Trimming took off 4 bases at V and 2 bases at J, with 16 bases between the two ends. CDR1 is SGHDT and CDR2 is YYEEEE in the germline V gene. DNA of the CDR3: TGTGCCAGCAGCCGAGAGGGGTGGAGGGGCAATCAGCCCCAGCATTTT. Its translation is CASSREGWRGNQPQHF.

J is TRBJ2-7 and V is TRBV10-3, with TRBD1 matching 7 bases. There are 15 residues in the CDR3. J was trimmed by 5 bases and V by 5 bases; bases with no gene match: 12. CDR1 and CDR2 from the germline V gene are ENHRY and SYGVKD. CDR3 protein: CAISLGVGGNDEQYF. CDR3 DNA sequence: TGTGCCATCAGTCTCGGTGTAGGGGGCAACGACGAGCAGTACTTC.

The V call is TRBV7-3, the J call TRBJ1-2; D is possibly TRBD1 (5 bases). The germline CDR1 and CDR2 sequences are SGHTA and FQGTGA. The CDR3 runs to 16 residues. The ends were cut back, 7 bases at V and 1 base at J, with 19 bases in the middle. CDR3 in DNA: TGTGCCAGCACCGGAGGGGAAGGGAGGATTAACTATGGCTACACCTTC. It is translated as CASTGGEGRINYGYTF.

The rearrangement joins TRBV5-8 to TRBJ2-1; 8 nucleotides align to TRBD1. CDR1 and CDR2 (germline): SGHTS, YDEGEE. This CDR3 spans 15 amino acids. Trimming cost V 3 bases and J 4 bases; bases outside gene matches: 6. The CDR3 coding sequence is TGTGCCAGCAGCTCTCAGGGGGCGAGTTACAATGAGCAGTTCTTC. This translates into CASSSQGASYNEQFF. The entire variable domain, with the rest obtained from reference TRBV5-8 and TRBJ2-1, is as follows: EAGVTQSPTHLIKTRGQQATLRCSPISGHTSVYWYQQALGLGLQFLLWYDEGEERNRGNFPPRFSGRQFPNYSSELNVNALELEDSALYLCASSSQGASYNEQFFGPGTRLTVL.

CDR3: CASSPPGGQGLTNEQFF. In DNA form, the CDR3 reads TGTGCCAGCAGCCCTCCCGGGGGACAGGGGCTTACAAATGAGCAGTTCTTC. The J gene is TRBJ2-1, the V gene TRBV14; 10 nucleotides align to TRBD1. The length of the CDR3 is 17 residues. CDR1 is SGHDN and CDR2 is FVKESK in the germline V gene. The V and J ends lost 4 bases and 7 bases, in that order; junction bases with no gene match: 13.

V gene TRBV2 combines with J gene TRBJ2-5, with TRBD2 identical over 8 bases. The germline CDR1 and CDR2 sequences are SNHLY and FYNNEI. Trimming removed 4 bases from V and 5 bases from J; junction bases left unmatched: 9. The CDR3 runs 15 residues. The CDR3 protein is CASSVIGGGGETQYF. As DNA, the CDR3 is TGTGCCAGCAGTGTAATCGGGGGGGGCGGCGAGACCCAGTACTTC.